The next 21 T cell receptor beta chains were all read from a single sample in a study of OX40 agonist ivuxolimab in advanced cancers. Libraries were prepared by immunoSEQ multiplex PCR; TCRdb keeps only in-frame clonotypes and omits some of them. The data show under 85,000 clones, about 83% seen once. Source: CD4+ or CD8+ T cells sorted from blood, taken in a trial of the OX40 agonist ivuxolimab. The receptors stem from an adult with an advanced solid tumor such as melanoma, head and neck, liver or kidney cancer.

The chain is built from TRBV7-8 and TRBJ1-6, with D uncertain. The CDR3 is made up of 12 amino acids. V shed 5 bases and J shed 13 bases, with 12 bases lying between them. CDR1 and CDR2 (germline): SGHVS, FQNEAQ. In nucleotides, the CDR3 is TGTGCCAGCAGCGGGGAGGGTTCCCCCCTCCACTTT. Amino acid sequence: CASSGEGSPLHF.

The chain employs TRBV6-4 and TRBJ1-5; TRBD1 agrees at 8 bases. The V gene's germline CDR1 is MRHNA and CDR2 SNTAGT. The CDR3 is made up of 19 amino acids. The V gene end was trimmed by 0 bases and the J gene end by 0 bases; junction bases not matched to a gene: 10. CDR3 sequence: CASSDSMLDRGYSNQPQHF. As DNA, the CDR3 is TGTGCCAGCAGTGACTCTATGCTCGACAGGGGCTATAGCAATCAGCCCCAGCATTTT.

The chain carries TRBV28 and TRBJ2-3; TRBD2 aligns across 8 bases. J lost 2 bases, V lost 4 bases, and 8 bases had no gene match. CDR1 MDHEN and CDR2 SYDVKM come from the germline V gene. This CDR3 region has 16 residues. The CDR3 reads CASSSGGAGSTDTQYF. The CDR3, as DNA: TGTGCCAGCAGTTCCGGGGGGGCCGGGTCCACAGATACGCAGTATTTT. Complete variable domain (other parts from reference TRBV28 and TRBJ2-3): DVKVTQSSRYLVKRTGEKVFLECVQDMDHENMFWYRQDPGLGLRLIYFSYDVKMKEKGDIPEGYSVSREKKERFSLILESASTNQTSMYLCASSSGGAGSTDTQYFGPGTRLTVL.

V is TRBV12-5 and J is TRBJ2-3; 13 bases align to TRBD2. CDR3 length: 18 residues. Germline CDR1 LGHNT, CDR2 FRNRAP. V lost 4 bases to trimming and J lost 0 bases; unmatched junction nucleotides: 7. CDR3 protein: CASGSGLAGDPSTDTQYF. The CDR3 DNA follows: TGTGCTAGTGGTTCCGGACTAGCGGGGGATCCTAGCACAGATACGCAGTATTTT.

The chain recombines TRBV11-2 with TRBJ1-1; D remains unclear. Per the germline V gene, CDR1 is SGHAT and CDR2 is FQNNGV. This CDR3 has 13 amino acids. V was trimmed by 5 bases and J by 3 bases, leaving 10 bases between them. The CDR3 coding sequence is TGTGCCAGCAGCGGCGGCAGAGACACTGAAGCTTTCTTT. Translated, it gives CASSGGRDTEAFF.

The chain joins TRBV27 to TRBJ2-7, with TRBD2 identical over 8 bases. This CDR3 is 15 amino acids long. Trimming removed 4 bases from V and 2 bases from J; junction bases left unmatched: 7. Germline V gene data show CDR1 as MNHEY and CDR2 as SMNVEV (reference sequence). The CDR3 coding sequence is TGTGCCAGCAGTTCTCGGAGCGGGGGCCCCTACGAGCAGTACTTC. It is translated as CASSSRSGGPYEQYF.

This chain connects TRBV29-1 to TRBJ2-1; a weak D match, TRBD1 (6 bases). The germline V and J ends were trimmed by 8 bases and 7 bases, with 21 bases remaining between them. Germline assignment: CDR1 SQVTM and CDR2 ANQGSEA. The CDR3 is made up of 14 amino acids. CDR3 nucleotides: TGCAGCATCTCGCAACAGGGAAATCGGAATGAGCAGTTCTTC. This codes for CSISQQGNRNEQFF.

The gene calls are TRBV27 and TRBJ1-2; D uncertain. The V gene lost 3 bases and the J gene lost 8 bases, with 13 bases spanning the gap. Germline V gives CDR1 MNHEY, CDR2 SMNVEV (reference sequence). The CDR3 covers 13 residues. The CDR3 coding sequence is TGTGCCAGCAGTTTTAGGCACTCAGGCGGCTACACCTTC. Protein product: CASSFRHSGGYTF.

The chain recombines TRBV7-9 with TRBJ1-4, with 8 positions matching TRBD1. The germline gives CDR1 SEHNR, CDR2 FQNEAQ (reference sequence). The CDR3 sequence is 15 residues long. V lost 4 bases and J lost 5; bases outside the gene matches: 6. CDR3 DNA sequence: TGTGCCAGCAGCTCGTCCGGGACAGGCAATGAAAAACTGTTTTTT. This sequence encodes CASSSSGTGNEKLFF. Variable domain in full (rest from reference TRBV7-9 and TRBJ1-4): DTGVSQNPRHKITKRGQNVTFRCDPISEHNRLYWYRQTLGQGPEFLTYFQNEAQLEKSRLLSDRFSAERPKGSFSTLEIQRTEQGDSAMYLCASSSSGTGNEKLFFGSGTQLSVL.

This chain links TRBV6-1 with TRBJ1-5; unclear D gene. This CDR3 is 14 amino acids long. Germline V gene lookup returns CDR1 MNHNS and CDR2 SASEGT. V lost 3 bases to trimming and J lost 4 bases, with 10 bases between them. CDR3 in DNA: TGTGCCAGCAGTGAGAGTGGTCTTAATCAGCCCCAGCATTTT. This gives the protein CASSESGLNQPQHF.

The V and J genes are TRBV2 and TRBJ2-3; 12 bases line up with TRBD2. The CDR3 is 16 amino acids. The V segment lost 2 bases and the J segment 4 bases; nucleotides outside the gene matches: 4. CDR1 is SNHLY, CDR2 FYNNEI, per germline. CDR3 bases: TGTGCCAGCAGTGAACTAGCGGGGGGGCAAGCAGATACGCAGTATTTT. Its translation is CASSELAGGQADTQYF.

The V call is TRBV2, the J call TRBJ1-5; the D gene is possibly TRBD1 (6 bases). V was trimmed by 7 bases and J by 7 bases, leaving 14 bases between them. The V gene's germline CDR1 is SNHLY and CDR2 FYNNEI. The CDR3 has 13 residues. CDR3 nucleotides: TGTGCCAGCAAGTCGGACAGCCAACAGCCCCAGCATTTT. Amino acids: CASKSDSQQPQHF.

This clone was recorded only once. A read error may account for a junction end that differs from germline. The chain uses TRBV5-4 and TRBJ2-2; 10 bases match TRBD1. This CDR3 region has 15 residues. Germline loops: CDR1 SGHNT, CDR2 YYREEE (reference sequence). The CDR3 bases are TGTGCCAGCAGTCAGGGACAGGGGAACGCCGGGGAGCTGTTTTTT. It translates to CASSQGQGNAGELFF. Filled out from reference TRBV5-4 and TRBJ2-2, the complete variable domain reads ETGVTQSPTHLIKTRGQQVTLRCSSQSGHNTVSWYQQALGQGPQFIFQYYREEENGRGNFPPRFSGLQFPNYSSELNVNALELDDSALYLCASSQGQGNAGELFFGEGSRLTVL.

The chain has TRBV9 and TRBJ1-2, with D tentatively TRBD1 (6 bases). The V end was cut by 4 bases, the J end by 8 bases, with 21 bases between. The CDR3 sequence is 15 residues long. Germline CDR1 is SGDLS and CDR2 is YYNGEE. As DNA, the CDR3 is TGTGCCAGCAGCCCCAGCACGGGGGGCTCTAGGGGCTACACCTTC. As protein: CASSPSTGGSRGYTF.

The V and J genes are TRBV19 and TRBJ2-4; possibly TRBD1 or TRBD2 for D (5 bases each). The CDR3 spans 14 residues. Trimming removed 3 bases from V and 8 bases from J, with 14 bases in between. The germline V gene has CDR1 LNHDA and CDR2 SQIVND (reference sequence). The CDR3 protein is CASSMVGMGDIQYF. Written as DNA, the CDR3 is TGTGCCAGTAGTATGGTCGGGATGGGGGACATTCAGTACTTC.

The J gene is TRBJ2-7, the V gene TRBV5-5, with a tentative D call TRBD1 (7 bases). The germline CDR1 and CDR2 sequences are SGHKS and YYEKEE (reference sequence). The V and J ends lost 4 bases and 7 bases respectively, with 12 bases between them. The CDR3 is made up of 12 amino acids. This CDR3 reads CASSPRGDEQYF. The CDR3, as DNA: TGTGCCAGCAGCCCCAGGGGGGATGAGCAGTACTTC.

This chain connects TRBV7-8 to TRBJ1-3; possibly TRBD1 for D (6 bases). V shed 5 bases and J shed 3 bases, with 14 bases lying between them. The germline V gene encodes CDR1 SGHVS and CDR2 FQNEAQ. The CDR3 sequence is 15 residues long. CDR3 bases: TGTGCCAGCAGCAAGACAGGTTCGTTTGGAAACACCATATATTTT. It translates to CASSKTGSFGNTIYF.

This chain connects TRBV6-5 to TRBJ2-3, with 10 bases fitting TRBD2. Trimming took 2 bases from V and 5 from J; bases not matched to a gene: 4. This CDR3 spans 15 amino acids. The germline gives CDR1 MNHEY, CDR2 SVGAGI. DNA of the CDR3: TGTGCCAGCAGTTACAAGCGGGGGGGCCAAGATACGCAGTATTTT. This gives the protein CASSYKRGGQDTQYF.

The gene calls are TRBV7-9 and TRBJ2-5, with unresolved D. Germline-derived CDR1 and CDR2 are SEHNR and FQNEAQ (reference sequence). V lost 5 bases and J 3 bases, leaving 13 bases between the germline ends. There are 14 residues in the CDR3. In DNA, the CDR3 is TGTGCCAGCAGCCAAAACTGGCAGAAAGAGACCCAGTACTTC. Translated: CASSQNWQKETQYF.

The chain couples TRBV15 to TRBJ1-5; D ambiguous. This CDR3 contains 15 residues. With 0 bases removed from V and 4 bases from J, the gap between germline ends came to 10 bases. CDR1 and CDR2 (germline): LNHNV, YYDKDF (reference sequence). The CDR3, as DNA: TGTGCCACCAGCAGAGATTCCTTTACTAATCAGCCCCAGCATTTT. This codes for CATSRDSFTNQPQHF.

The rearrangement links TRBV5-1 to TRBJ2-7; D may be TRBD1 (5 bases). The V gene lost 3 bases and the J gene lost 2 bases, with 9 bases spanning the gap. The CDR3 is 13 residues long. Germline V gene sequence: CDR1 SGHRS, CDR2 YFSETQ. The CDR3 region is CASSSTAPYEQYF. The CDR3 bases are TGCGCCAGCAGCTCGACAGCCCCCTACGAGCAGTACTTC.